The rows below give T cell receptor beta chains drawn from one sample of a study of T cells in Graves' hyperthyroidism and ophthalmopathy. One entry per CDR3 protein results from TCRdb running MiXCR on the multiplex PCR reads. The sample shows some 700,000 distinct CDR3 sequences, around a sixth of them seen only once. The source material was blood. These receptors all stem from a man over 45 with Graves' hyperthyroidism. Both conserved end residues are part of each CDR3. The D gene is left open where the match is weak. A clone size is listed for some rows: how often the clone was seen (once, few, many), or a class if it is expanded.

CDR3 DNA | CDR3 protein | D gene | V gene | clone size | J gene
TGTGCCAGTAGTATTAGTCGGGAGTTACACAATGAGCAGTTCTTC | CASSISRELHNEQFF | . | TRBV19 | . | TRBJ2-1
TGCAGCGTGGCCGGGACAGCCATGAACACTGAAGCTTTCTTT | CSVAGTAMNTEAFF | TRBD1 | TRBV29-1 | many | TRBJ1-1
TGTGCCAGCACCCCGGCCCCCGGTCTCGGAGATACGCAGTATTTT | CASTPAPGLGDTQYF | . | TRBV5-4 | once | TRBJ2-3
TGTGCCATTACGAACGGACGGCGGGATGAGCAGTTCTTC | CAITNGRRDEQFF | . | TRBV6-2/TRBV6-3 | . | TRBJ2-1
TGTGCCAGCAGTTCGCGAAGACGGACGGCCCAAGAGACCCAGTACTTC | CASSSRRRTAQETQYF | . | TRBV27 | many | TRBJ2-5
TGTGCCACCAGTGATAGGACAGGATCTGAAGCTTTCTTT | CATSDRTGSEAFF | TRBD1 | TRBV24-1 | . | TRBJ1-1
TGCAGTGCCAGAGAGGCGGGACCCTACAATGAGCAGTTCTTC | CSAREAGPYNEQFF | . | TRBV20-1 | many | TRBJ2-1
TGTGCCAGCAGCCACAATAGCGGGATGTCTGGGGCCAACGTCCTGACTTTC | CASSHNSGMSGANVLTF | TRBD2 | TRBV11-2 | many | TRBJ2-6
TGCGCCAGTGGACTAGCGGGACAGCAGACCGGGGAGCTGTTTTTT | CASGLAGQQTGELFF | TRBD2 | TRBV5-1 | . | TRBJ2-2
TGCAGCGTTGAAACACTAGCGGGAGATGGGTGGGAGACCCAGTACTTC | CSVETLAGDGWETQYF | TRBD2 | TRBV20-1 | . | TRBJ2-5
TGTGCCAGCAGTTCCAGACAGGGTTTATCCTACGAGCAGTACTTC | CASSSRQGLSYEQYF | TRBD1 | TRBV28 | many | TRBJ2-7
TGTGCCAGCAGCTCCGAGCGGGGTAGCACAGATACGCAGTATTTT | CASSSERGSTDTQYF | TRBD2 | TRBV7-9 | few | TRBJ2-3
TGTGCCAGCTCACCCAACGGGAGACTTTCGCCAGATACGCAGTATTTT | CASSPNGRLSPDTQYF | . | TRBV18 | many | TRBJ2-3